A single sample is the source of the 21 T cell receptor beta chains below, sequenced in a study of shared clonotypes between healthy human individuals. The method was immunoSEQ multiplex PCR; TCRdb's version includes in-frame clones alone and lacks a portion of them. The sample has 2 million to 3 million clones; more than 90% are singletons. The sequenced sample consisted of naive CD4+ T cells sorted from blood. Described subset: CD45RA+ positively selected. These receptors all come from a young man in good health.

Here the CDR3 reads CASSLAGTGGHNEQFF. CDR3 sequence (DNA): TGTGCCAGCTCACTGGCCGGGACAGGGGGTCACAATGAGCAGTTCTTC. The chain uses TRBV18 and TRBJ2-1; 11 bases align to TRBD1. Germline CDR1 KGHSH, CDR2 LQKENI. This CDR3 contains 16 residues. V was clipped by 4 bases and J by 5 bases; unmatched bases: 7.

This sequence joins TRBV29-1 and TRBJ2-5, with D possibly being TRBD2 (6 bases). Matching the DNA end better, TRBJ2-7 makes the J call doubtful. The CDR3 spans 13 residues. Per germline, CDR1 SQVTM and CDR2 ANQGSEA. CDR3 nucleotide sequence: TGCAGCGTTGGGGGGGTGAGCTCCTACGAGCAGTACTTC. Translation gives CSVGGVSSYEQYF.

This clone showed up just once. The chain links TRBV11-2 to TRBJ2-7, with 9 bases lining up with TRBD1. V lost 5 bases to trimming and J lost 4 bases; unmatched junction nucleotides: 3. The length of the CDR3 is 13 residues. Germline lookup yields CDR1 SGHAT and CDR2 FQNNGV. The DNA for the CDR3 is TGTGCCAGCAGCGCTGACAGGGGGTACGAGCAGTACTTC. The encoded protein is CASSADRGYEQYF.

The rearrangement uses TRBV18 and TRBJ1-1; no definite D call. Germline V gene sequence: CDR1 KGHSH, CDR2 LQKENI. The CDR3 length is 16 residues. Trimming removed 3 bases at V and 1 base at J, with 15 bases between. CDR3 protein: CASSPSRTAPNTEAFF. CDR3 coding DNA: TGTGCCAGCTCACCGTCCCGGACGGCGCCGAACACTGAAGCTTTCTTT.

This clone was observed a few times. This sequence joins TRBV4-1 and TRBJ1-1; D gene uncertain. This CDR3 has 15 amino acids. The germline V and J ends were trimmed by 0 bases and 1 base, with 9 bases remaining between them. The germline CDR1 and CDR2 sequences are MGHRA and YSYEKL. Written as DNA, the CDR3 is TGCGCCAGCAGCCAAGATCGCGGACCGAACACTGAAGCTTTCTTT. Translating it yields CASSQDRGPNTEAFF.

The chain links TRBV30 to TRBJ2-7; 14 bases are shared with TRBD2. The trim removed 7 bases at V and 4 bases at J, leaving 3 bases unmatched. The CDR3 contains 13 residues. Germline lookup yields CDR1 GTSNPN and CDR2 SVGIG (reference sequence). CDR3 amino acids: CASTSGGEYEQYF. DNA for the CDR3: TGTGCCTCGACTAGCGGGGGGGAATACGAGCAGTACTTC.

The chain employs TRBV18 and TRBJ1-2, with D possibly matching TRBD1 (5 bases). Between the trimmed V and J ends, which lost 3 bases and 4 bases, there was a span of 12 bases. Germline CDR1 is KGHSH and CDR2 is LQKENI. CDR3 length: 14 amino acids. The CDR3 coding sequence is TGTGCCAGCTCACCGGGGCCCAACCCCTATGGCTACACCTTC. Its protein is CASSPGPNPYGYTF.

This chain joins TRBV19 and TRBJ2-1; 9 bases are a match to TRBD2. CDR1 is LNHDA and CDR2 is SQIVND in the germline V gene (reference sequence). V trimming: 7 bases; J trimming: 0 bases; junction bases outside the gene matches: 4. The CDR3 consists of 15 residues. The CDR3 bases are TGTGCCAGTAAAGGCGGGGGGGCCTCCTACAATGAGCAGTTCTTC. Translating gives CASKGGGASYNEQFF.

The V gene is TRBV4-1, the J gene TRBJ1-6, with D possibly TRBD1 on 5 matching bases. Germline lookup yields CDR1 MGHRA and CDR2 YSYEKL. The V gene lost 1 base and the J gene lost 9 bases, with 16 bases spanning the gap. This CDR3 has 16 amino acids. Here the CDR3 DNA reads TGCGCCAGCAGCCAAGCCTTCCGCGGGGGGAGTTCACCCCTCCACTTT. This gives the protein CASSQAFRGGSSPLHF.

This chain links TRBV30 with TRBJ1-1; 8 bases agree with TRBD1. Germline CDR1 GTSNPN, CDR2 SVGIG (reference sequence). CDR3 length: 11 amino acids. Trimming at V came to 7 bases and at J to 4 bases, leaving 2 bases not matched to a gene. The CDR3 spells CASTGGTEAFF. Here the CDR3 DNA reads TGTGCCTCCACAGGGGGCACTGAAGCTTTCTTT.

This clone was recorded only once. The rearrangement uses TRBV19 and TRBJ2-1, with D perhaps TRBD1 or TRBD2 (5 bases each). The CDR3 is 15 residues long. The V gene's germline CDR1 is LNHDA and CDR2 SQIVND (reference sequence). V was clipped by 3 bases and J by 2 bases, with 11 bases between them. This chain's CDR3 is CASSMWDRAYNEQFF. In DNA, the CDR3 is TGTGCCAGTAGTATGTGGGACCGTGCCTACAATGAGCAGTTCTTC.

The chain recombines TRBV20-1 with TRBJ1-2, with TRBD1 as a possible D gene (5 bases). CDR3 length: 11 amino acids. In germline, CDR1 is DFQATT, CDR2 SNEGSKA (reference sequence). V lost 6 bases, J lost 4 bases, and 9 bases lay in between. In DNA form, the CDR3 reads TGCAGTGCCCCGGGACCCTATGGCTACACCTTC. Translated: CSAPGPYGYTF.

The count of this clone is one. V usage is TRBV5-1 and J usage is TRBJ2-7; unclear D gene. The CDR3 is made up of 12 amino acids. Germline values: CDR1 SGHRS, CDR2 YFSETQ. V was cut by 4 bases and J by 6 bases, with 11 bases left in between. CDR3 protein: CASSQRPPEQYF. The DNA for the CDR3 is TGCGCCAGCAGCCAACGACCCCCCGAGCAGTACTTC. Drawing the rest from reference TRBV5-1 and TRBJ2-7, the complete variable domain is KAGVTQTPRYLIKTRGQQVTLSCSPISGHRSVSWYQQTPGQGLQFLFEYFSETQRNKGNFPGRFSGRQFSNSRSEMNVSTLELGDSALYLCASSQRPPEQYFGPGTRLTVT.

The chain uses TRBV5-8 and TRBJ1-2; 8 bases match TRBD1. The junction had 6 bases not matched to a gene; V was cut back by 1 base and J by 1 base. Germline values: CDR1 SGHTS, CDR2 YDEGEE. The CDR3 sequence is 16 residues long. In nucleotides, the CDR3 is TGTGCCAGCAGCTTGCTGACAGGGGTTAATAACTATGGCTACACCTTC. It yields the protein CASSLLTGVNNYGYTF.

The CDR3 coding sequence is TGTGCCAGCAGTGGACAGGGAGAAAATCAGCCCCAGCATTTT. It encodes CASSGQGENQPQHF. The chain recombines TRBV28 with TRBJ1-5, with 8 bases aligning to TRBD1. The CDR3 covers 14 residues. J gave up 4 bases and V 5 bases, and 4 bases lay outside the gene matches. The germline gives CDR1 MDHEN, CDR2 SYDVKM.

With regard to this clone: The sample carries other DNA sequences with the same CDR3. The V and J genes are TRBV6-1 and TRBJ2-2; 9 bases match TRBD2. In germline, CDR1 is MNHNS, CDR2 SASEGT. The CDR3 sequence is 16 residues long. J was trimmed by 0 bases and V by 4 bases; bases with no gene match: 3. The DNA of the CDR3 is TGTGCCAGCAGTGCCAGACTAGCGGCGAACACCGGGGAGCTGTTTTTT. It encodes CASSARLAANTGELFF.

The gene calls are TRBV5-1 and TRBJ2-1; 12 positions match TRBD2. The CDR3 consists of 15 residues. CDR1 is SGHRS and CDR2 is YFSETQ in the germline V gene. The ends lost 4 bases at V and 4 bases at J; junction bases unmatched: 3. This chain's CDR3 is CASSPTSGGYNEQFF. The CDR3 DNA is TGCGCCAGCAGCCCAACTAGCGGGGGGTACAATGAGCAGTTCTTC.

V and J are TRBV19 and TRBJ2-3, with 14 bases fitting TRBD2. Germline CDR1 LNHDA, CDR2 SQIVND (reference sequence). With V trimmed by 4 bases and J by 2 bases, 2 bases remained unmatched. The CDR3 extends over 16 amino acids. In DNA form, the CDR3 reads TGTGCCAGTAGTACGACTAGCGGGGGGGCCACAGATACGCAGTATTTT. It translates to CASSTTSGGATDTQYF.

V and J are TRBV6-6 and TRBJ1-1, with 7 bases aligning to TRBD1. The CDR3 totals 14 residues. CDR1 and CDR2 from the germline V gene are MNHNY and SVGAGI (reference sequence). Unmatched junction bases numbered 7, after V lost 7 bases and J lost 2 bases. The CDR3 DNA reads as TGTGCCAGCACCTACCAGGGGGGAAACACTGAAGCTTTCTTT. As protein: CASTYQGGNTEAFF.

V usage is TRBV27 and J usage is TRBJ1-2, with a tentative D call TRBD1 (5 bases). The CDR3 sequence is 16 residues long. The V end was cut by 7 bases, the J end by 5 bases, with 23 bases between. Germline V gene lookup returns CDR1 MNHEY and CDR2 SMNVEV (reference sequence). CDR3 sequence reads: CASIPDLSGGSYGYTF. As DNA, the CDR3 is TGTGCCAGCATTCCCGACCTGTCTGGGGGTTCTTATGGCTACACCTTC.

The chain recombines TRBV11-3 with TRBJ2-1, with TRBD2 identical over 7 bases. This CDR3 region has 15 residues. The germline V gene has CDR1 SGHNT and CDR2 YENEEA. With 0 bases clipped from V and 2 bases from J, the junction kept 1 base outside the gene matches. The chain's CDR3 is CASSLDGTTYNEQFF. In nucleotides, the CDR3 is TGTGCCAGCAGCTTAGATGGGACTACCTACAATGAGCAGTTCTTC. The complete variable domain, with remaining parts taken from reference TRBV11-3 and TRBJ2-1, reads EAGVVQSPRYKIIEKKQPVAFWCNPISGHNTLYWYLQNLGQGPELLIRYENEEAVDDSQLPKDRFSAERLKGVDSTLKIQPAELGDSAVYLCASSLDGTTYNEQFFGPGTRLTVL.